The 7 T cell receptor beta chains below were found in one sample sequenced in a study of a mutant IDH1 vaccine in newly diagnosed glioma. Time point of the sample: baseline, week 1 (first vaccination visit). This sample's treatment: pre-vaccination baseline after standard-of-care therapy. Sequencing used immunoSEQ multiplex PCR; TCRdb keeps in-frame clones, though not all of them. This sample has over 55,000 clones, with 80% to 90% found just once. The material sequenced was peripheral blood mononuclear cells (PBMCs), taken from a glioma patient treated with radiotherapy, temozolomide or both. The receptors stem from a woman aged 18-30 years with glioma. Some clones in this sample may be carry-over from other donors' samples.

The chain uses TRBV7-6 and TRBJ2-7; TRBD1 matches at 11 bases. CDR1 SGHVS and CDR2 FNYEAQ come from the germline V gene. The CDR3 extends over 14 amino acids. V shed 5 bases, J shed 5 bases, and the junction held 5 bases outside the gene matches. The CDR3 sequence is CASSPSGQGDEQYF. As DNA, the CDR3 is TGTGCCAGCAGCCCTTCGGGACAGGGGGACGAGCAGTACTTC.

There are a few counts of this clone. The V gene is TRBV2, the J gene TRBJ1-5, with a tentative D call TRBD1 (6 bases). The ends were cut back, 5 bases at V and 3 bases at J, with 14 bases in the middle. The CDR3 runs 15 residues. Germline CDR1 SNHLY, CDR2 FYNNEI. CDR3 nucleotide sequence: TGTGCCAGCAGTAGGACAGAGACCCTCAATCAGCCCCAGCATTTT. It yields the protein CASSRTETLNQPQHF.

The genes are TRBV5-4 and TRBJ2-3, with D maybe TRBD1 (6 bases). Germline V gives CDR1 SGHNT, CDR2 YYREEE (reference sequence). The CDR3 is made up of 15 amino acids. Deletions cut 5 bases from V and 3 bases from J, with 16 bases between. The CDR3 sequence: CASRRTGPATDTQYF. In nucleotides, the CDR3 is TGTGCCAGCAGAAGAACAGGGCCTGCAACAGATACGCAGTATTTT.

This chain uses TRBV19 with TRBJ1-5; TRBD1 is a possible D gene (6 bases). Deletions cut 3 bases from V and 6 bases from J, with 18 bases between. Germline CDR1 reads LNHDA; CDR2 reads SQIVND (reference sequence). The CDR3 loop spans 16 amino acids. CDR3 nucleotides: TGTGCCAGTAGTATCAGAGTGGGCAGGGGCTTTCAGCCCCAGCATTTT. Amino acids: CASSIRVGRGFQPQHF.

CDR3 loop: CASSLVPTGGYEQYF. The CDR3 region has the DNA TGTGCCAGCAGCTTAGTCCCGACAGGGGGCTACGAGCAGTACTTC. The chain couples TRBV13 to TRBJ2-7; 9 nucleotides match TRBD1. The junction had 4 bases not matched to a gene; V was cut back by 1 base and J by 3 bases. The CDR3 runs to 15 residues. CDR1 PRHDT and CDR2 FYEKMQ come from the germline V gene (reference sequence).

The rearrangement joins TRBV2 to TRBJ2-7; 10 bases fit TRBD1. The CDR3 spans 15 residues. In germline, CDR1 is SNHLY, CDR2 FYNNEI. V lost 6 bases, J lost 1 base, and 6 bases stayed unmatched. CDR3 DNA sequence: TGTGCCAGCAGCTTCCGGGACAGGGGATCCTACGAGCAGTACTTC. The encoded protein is CASSFRDRGSYEQYF.

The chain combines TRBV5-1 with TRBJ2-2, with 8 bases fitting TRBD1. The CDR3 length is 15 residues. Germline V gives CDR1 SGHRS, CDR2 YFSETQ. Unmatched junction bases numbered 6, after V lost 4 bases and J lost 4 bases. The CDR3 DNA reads TGCGCCAGCAGCCCAGGACAGGGAGTCACCGGGGAGCTGTTTTTT. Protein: CASSPGQGVTGELFF.